Listed here is a single T cell receptor beta chain. This clonotype was counted at least ten times. No cognate antigen has been identified for it. Base qualities are not recorded, but no much larger clone differs from it by a single base. The data derive from a study of regulatory T cells in long-lasting Graves disease (dated by TCRdb to the early 2020s). Describing the broader study: Antithyroid drugs had been taken for less than 3 months by newly diagnosed Graves' disease patients. Patients with persistent Graves' disease were compared with patients with newly diagnosed Graves' disease using TCR sequencing and RNA sequencing of peripheral blood. The study took place in China and was registered as a clinical trial. TCR sequencing covered 13 persistent and approximately 20 newly diagnosed Graves' disease patients, some 35 samples in total.

The sample's time point label is to be understood as: newly diagnosed GD, antithyroid drugs for less than 3 months. RNA was extracted from PBMCs in TRIzol for both TCR sequencing and RNA sequencing. The diagnosis of Graves' disease followed American Thyroid Association guidelines. Patients were recruited from an endocrinology department in Xi'an, China. Each patient gave 9 to 10 milliliters of peripheral blood, collected in an EDTA anticoagulant tube. Ficoll Paque Plus density gradient separation was used to isolate PBMCs, and no further T cell sorting was performed. An Agilent 2100 Bioanalyzer and agarose gel were used to check RNA quality, and a NanoDrop 2000 was used to measure RNA concentration. The CDR3 measures 13 amino acids from cysteine to phenylalanine. CDR3 DNA is the only sequence kept; it has 39 bases, read in frame from the first base. Looking up the germline V gene yields CDR1 SGDLS and CDR2 YYNGEE. V loses 5 bases, J loses 2 bases, and the germline ends lie 11 bases apart.

The paper's findings and limits, for the study overall: Persistent patients shared more public clonotypes among themselves (fewer than 3,000) than newly diagnosed patients did (more than 850). Persistent disease showed preferential use of TRBV28, TRBJ1-2 and TRBJ2-5, whereas newly diagnosed disease favored TRBV20-1 and TRBJ2-1. The authors acknowledged the small sample size as a limitation that may reduce accuracy. Lower TCR Shannon entropy and fewer highly expanded clones were observed in persistent Graves' disease patients than in newly diagnosed patients, which suggested clonal expansion. Because the primary lesion, thyroid tissue, could not be accessed, the study looked at peripheral blood alone. Only the TCR beta chain was sequenced and analyzed.

The library was prepared using multiplex PCR. The sequencer listed for this sample is Illumina HiSeq 4000. To build TCR beta libraries, CDR3 regions were amplified by Arm-PCR using iRepertoire HTBI primers. Gel purification was performed on PCR products prior to sequencing. On the study's bioinformatics: Gene usage analysis of CDR3 amino acid clonotypes used the roughly 60 TRBV and some 13 TRBJ segments found across samples. COPE and FqMerger were used to merge filtered high-quality paired reads into contigs. Contigs were aligned with BLAST to IMGT TRBV, TRBD and TRBJ reference genes, and CDR3 was defined per IMGT. Any clonotype with a frequency above 0.1% was counted as a highly expanded clone. Shannon entropy served as the measure of repertoire diversity, while the Gini coefficient captured V-J evenness. Clonotypes shared by more than one individual were considered public. TCRdb handled the public reads itself, with Q25 trimming in fastp and clone calling in MiXCR, and kept productive beta chains. Every distinct CDR3 protein forms one entry, paired with its most common genes and DNA. TCRdb, not the authors, supplied the V and J calls. This sample comprises under 450,000 distinct CDR3 sequences, about an eighth of them detected only once. The top ten hold 15% to 20% of the sample.

These records were also assigned to another study, of T cells in Graves' hyperthyroidism and ophthalmopathy. That second report states: A patient counted as having stable Graves' hyperthyroidism if no progression to ophthalmopathy occurred over 18 months of follow-up. Hyperthyroidism patients were aged 18 to 65 years and newly diagnosed, with disease duration of less than 2 months. Any patient with an uncontrolled infection, another autoimmune disease, pregnancy or lactation was excluded. Diagnoses were based on clinical symptoms, serum thyroxine and TRAb, thyroid ultrasound and orbital computed tomography. A first-round RT-PCR of the TCR CDR3 used the HTBI primer set with the Qiagen OneStep RT-PCR kit. Blood samples also contained most of the expanded thyroid clonotypes (frequency above 0.001), which suggests that blood repertoires may reflect thyroid immune responses. In cross-validation, a model built on a 13 V-J signature told ophthalmopathy apart from stable hyperthyroidism with approximately 91% sensitivity and approximately 81% specificity, and in testing the same model reached 80%/75%. In validation, progression to ophthalmopathy was predicted by the model with around 71% sensitivity and roughly 72% specificity, a median of about 6.4 months before onset. To identify distinguishing TCR V-J signatures, a discovery cohort of some 100 patients was used, comprising 43 with Graves' ophthalmopathy and some 60 with stable Graves' hyperthyroidism. Prospective prediction of ophthalmopathy was tested in an independent validation cohort of under 20 hyperthyroidism patients and roughly 16 patients who later progressed to ophthalmopathy. For training and testing, the approximately 97 patients in the discovery cohort were randomly divided in a 7:3 ratio. Thyroid tissue and blood T-cell repertoires from over 5 Graves' hyperthyroidism patients were also compared in the study. Once sampling was done, hyperthyroidism patients were given methimazole at a starting dose of 30 mg daily, whereas ophthalmopathy patients were given high-dose intravenous methylprednisolone. A second multiplex PCR round built the libraries, followed by size selection and purification. Libraries were sequenced paired-end with 100 bp reads on an Illumina HiSeq2000. SOAPnuke was used to process the raw data, with reads discarded if the reads contained adapters or uncalled bases, had a mean Phred below 15, or lacked an exact constant-primer or identifier match. High-quality paired reads were merged using COPE v1.2.5, and each unique nucleotide sequence was defined as a clonotype. Clonotypes were aligned to IMGT TRBV, TRBD and TRBJ reference segments using MiTCR v1.1. Only V-J combinations with frequency above 0.0001, covering about 99% of repertoires, were analysed. The TCS score was defined as the ratio of F50 (clonal expansion) to E x V (chaos), calculated using BLOSUM62-based TCRdist between CDR3 peptides within each V-J. Welch's t-statistics and random forest reduced 514 V-J features to roughly 13, which were used in a naive Bayes classifier (R e1071). Sample size was not statistically predetermined, and blinding of investigators to group allocation was not performed. TCR Vbeta CDR3 sequencing of around 130 peripheral blood samples (fewer than 45 ophthalmopathy, around 80 hyperthyroidism and roughly 17 progressor patients) is reported in the paper.

The chain joins TRBV9 to TRBJ2-7; D gene: possibly TRBD2, on 6 matching bases. The origin of this receptor is a woman under 30 with Graves disease. Donor details come from another sample of the same person, matched by shared clones. The sequencing here drew on peripheral blood mononuclear cells (PBMCs), taken at new diagnosis, from a patient treated with antithyroid drugs. The DNA sequence is TGTGCCAGCAGTGGTGGAGGGCCCTACGAGCAGTACTTC. The translation is CASSGGGPYEQYF.